The clone carrying this TCR beta chain was found many times. Its specificity is not known. The sample belongs to a study of T cells after yellow fever vaccination. Findings and caveats of the study: The study found a weaker secondary response that peaked faster, day 5 versus 15.

In TCRdb, the 5' RACE reads were re-called with MiXCR into one record per CDR3 protein. The sample lists a few hundred thousand distinct CDR3 sequences, about 4% occurring once. V gave up 1 base and J gave up 8 bases, with 14 bases separating them. This CDR3 comprises 14 residues. Germline-derived CDR1 and CDR2 are MDHEN and SYDVKM. The sequencing used PBMCs, collected 5 days after the yellow fever booster vaccination. This chain connects TRBV28 to TRBJ1-2; D unresolved. The TCR originated in a man aged 18 to 30 who received the YFV17D yellow fever vaccine. The DNA for the CDR3 is TGTGCCAGCAGTTTATATCTGGAACCGAGGGGCTACACCTTC. Protein product: CASSLYLEPRGYTF.